Following are 4 T cell receptor beta chains from one sample sequenced in a study of blood T cell repertoires in COVID-19. TCRdb's copy holds only in-frame clones and misses some; the assay was immunoSEQ multiplex PCR. The sample contains more than 80,000 clones, approximately 89% of which appear only once. Sample: peripheral blood. The origin of the receptors is a man older than 75 with acute or convalescent COVID-19.

The chain uses TRBV2 and TRBJ1-2, with no clear D. Germline V gene lookup returns CDR1 SNHLY and CDR2 FYNNEI. The germline V and J ends were trimmed by 6 bases and 6 bases, with 11 bases remaining between them. The CDR3 consists of 12 residues. CDR3: CASSLEKHGYTF. The DNA for the CDR3 is TGTGCCAGCAGCCTAGAGAAACATGGCTACACCTTC.

The chain couples TRBV7-8 to TRBJ1-1, with 7 bases identical to TRBD1. V lost 2 bases to trimming and J lost 8 bases; unmatched junction nucleotides: 5. The CDR3 has 13 residues. Germline V CDR1 and CDR2: SGHVS, FQNEAQ. CDR3 protein: CASSLPSRGEAFF. The CDR3 bases are TGTGCCAGCAGCTTACCCTCCAGGGGGGAAGCTTTCTTT.

The gene calls are TRBV9 and TRBJ2-3; TRBD1 matches at 7 bases. This CDR3 is built from 16 residues. The germline V gene has CDR1 SGDLS and CDR2 YYNGEE. V lost 4 bases, J lost 2 bases, and 10 bases stayed unmatched. CDR3 residues: CASSIRGTVPTDTQYF. CDR3 DNA sequence: TGTGCCAGCAGCATAAGAGGGACAGTCCCCACAGATACGCAGTATTTT.

V gene TRBV28 combines with J gene TRBJ1-1, with a tentative D call TRBD1 (6 bases). This CDR3 has 16 residues. The V gene lost 6 bases and the J gene lost 1 base, with 18 bases spanning the gap. Germline V lookup: CDR1 MDHEN, CDR2 SYDVKM. The CDR3 here is CASRVGGGAGNTEAFF. CDR3 coding DNA: TGTGCCAGCAGGGTCGGGGGGGGCGCCGGGAACACTGAAGCTTTCTTT.